The next 27 T cell receptor beta chains were all read from a single sample in a study of T cells in Graves' hyperthyroidism and ophthalmopathy. Amplified TCR beta CDR3 regions derived from RNA transcripts. TCR CDR3 regions were first amplified by RT-PCR with HTBI primers. One entry per CDR3 protein, called by TCRdb with MiXCR from the multiplex PCR reads. This table has 600,000 to 850,000 distinct CDR3 sequences, roughly 20% appearing once. Sequencing was carried out using blood. Receptors were obtained from a woman between 50 and 59 years old with Graves' hyperthyroidism that later progressed to Graves' ophthalmopathy.

This chain uses TRBV6-1 with TRBJ1-2; D is undetermined. The ends were cut back, 2 bases at V and 5 bases at J, with 9 bases in the middle. Germline loops: CDR1 MNHNS, CDR2 SASEGT. The CDR3 length is 13 residues. Here the CDR3 DNA reads TGTGCCAGCAGTGAAAGGCATCTTTATGGCTACACCTTC. It codes for CASSERHLYGYTF.

This clonotype was counted at least ten times. The chain links TRBV5-1 to TRBJ2-7; perhaps TRBD1 as D (5 bases). Per germline, CDR1 SGHRS and CDR2 YFSETQ. Trimming stripped 4 bases from V and 2 bases from J, with 13 bases between. CDR3 length equals 14 residues. DNA of the CDR3: TGCGCCAGCAGCCCGGACACAACCCCCTACGAGCAGTACTTC. This sequence encodes CASSPDTTPYEQYF.

There are many counts of this clonotype. The V call is TRBV27, the J call TRBJ1-1; 11 positions match TRBD1. Looked up from germline, CDR1 is MNHEY and CDR2 is SMNVEV (reference sequence). The J segment lost 2 bases and the V segment lost 6 bases, leaving 8 bases of the junction unmatched. CDR3 size: 16 residues. The DNA of the CDR3 is TGTGCCAGCAGACGGGACAGGGGGTTTCTCAACACTGAAGCTTTCTTT. Its translation is CASRRDRGFLNTEAFF.

This clonotype was detected ten times or more. V is TRBV3-1 and J is TRBJ2-3; a weak D match, TRBD1 (5 bases). V lost 0 bases to trimming and J lost 5 bases, with 12 bases between them. The CDR3 consists of 15 residues. Germline V gene lookup returns CDR1 LGHDT and CDR2 YNNKEL (reference sequence). CDR3 nucleotides: TGTGCCAGCAGCCAAGATCAGGGCAGCCTAGATACGCAGTATTTT. Residues: CASSQDQGSLDTQYF.

The chain employs TRBV28 and TRBJ1-2, with 8 bases aligning to TRBD1. Germline V gene data show CDR1 as MDHEN and CDR2 as SYDVKM. The CDR3 covers 14 residues. V trimming: 3 bases; J trimming: 4 bases; junction bases outside the gene matches: 4. CDR3 residues: CASSFSGQGYGYTF. Written as DNA, the CDR3 is TGTGCCAGCAGTTTCTCAGGACAGGGCTATGGCTACACCTTC.

This clonotype turned up a few times. The rearrangement links TRBV5-1 to TRBJ2-2; 8 bases are a match to TRBD1. Germline CDR1 reads SGHRS; CDR2 reads YFSETQ. The CDR3 runs 16 residues. Germline trimming cut 3 bases from V and 1 base from J; bases unmatched to any gene: 5. CDR3 amino acids: CASSSSGGLNTGELFF. The CDR3 nucleotides are TGCGCCAGCAGCTCTTCAGGGGGCCTGAACACCGGGGAGCTGTTTTTT.

This clonotype was observed at least ten times. This chain links TRBV20-1 with TRBJ2-7, with TRBD2 as a possible D gene (7 bases). The CDR3 is 13 amino acids. V was trimmed by 1 base and J by 2 bases, leaving 9 bases between them. CDR1 and CDR2 from the germline V gene are DFQATT and SNEGSKA (reference sequence). The CDR3: CSARAGGAYEQYF. In DNA, the CDR3 is TGCAGTGCTAGAGCGGGGGGCGCCTACGAGCAGTACTTC.

In its sample, this clonotype was seen a few times. This sequence joins TRBV28 and TRBJ1-5; no clear D. The germline V and J ends were trimmed by 1 base and 0 bases, with 7 bases remaining between them. CDR3 length: 15 amino acids. CDR1 is MDHEN, CDR2 SYDVKM, per germline. The CDR3 here is CASSLSGDSNQPQHF. In nucleotides, the CDR3 is TGTGCCAGCAGTTTATCGGGAGATAGCAATCAGCCCCAGCATTTT. Complete variable domain (other parts from reference TRBV28 and TRBJ1-5): DVKVTQSSRYLVKRTGEKVFLECVQDMDHENMFWYRQDPGLGLRLIYFSYDVKMKEKGDIPEGYSVSREKKERFSLILESASTNQTSMYLCASSLSGDSNQPQHFGDGTRLSIL.

The V gene is TRBV19, the J gene TRBJ1-5, with D maybe TRBD1 (5 bases). CDR3 length: 16 residues. The V end was cut by 0 bases, the J end by 1 base, with 10 bases between. Germline V lookup: CDR1 LNHDA, CDR2 SQIVND (reference sequence). CDR3 sequence reads: CASSIDLWGSNQPQHF. The CDR3 region has the DNA TGTGCCAGTAGTATAGATCTATGGGGGAGCAATCAGCCCCAGCATTTT.

The chain recombines TRBV9 with TRBJ1-2; D is unclear. The CDR3 is made up of 16 amino acids. Trimming shortened V by 2 bases and J by 3 bases, and 17 bases separated the two germline ends. Per the germline V gene, CDR1 is SGDLS and CDR2 is YYNGEE. The CDR3 sequence: CASSVSSPPGYYGYTF. CDR3 DNA sequence: TGTGCCAGCAGCGTTAGTTCCCCCCCCGGTTACTATGGCTACACCTTC.

This clonotype was seen many times. The chain combines TRBV18 with TRBJ2-3; 12 positions agree with TRBD2. There are 18 residues in the CDR3. V was pared by 3 bases and J by 6 bases, with 13 bases of the junction left unmatched. Germline V lookup: CDR1 KGHSH, CDR2 LQKENI. Here the CDR3 DNA reads TGTGCCAGCTCACCTGGGACTAGCGGGCCCCCGACCACGGATACGCAGTATTTT. The encoded protein is CASSPGTSGPPTTDTQYF.

This clonotype was seen a few times. The chain is built from TRBV20-1 and TRBJ1-1; D is uncertain. The CDR3 length is 14 residues. V shed 0 bases and J shed 4 bases, with 12 bases lying between them. In germline, CDR1 is DFQATT, CDR2 SNEGSKA (reference sequence). The CDR3 bases are TGCAGTGCTAGAGACCCCGGTCTACCCACTGAAGCTTTCTTT. Its protein product is CSARDPGLPTEAFF.

This clonotype was picked up many times. The chain carries TRBV6-5 and TRBJ2-7, with D perhaps being TRBD1 or TRBD2 (5 bases each). The ends were cut back, 2 bases at V and 4 bases at J, with 12 bases in the middle. Per the germline V gene, CDR1 is MNHEY and CDR2 is SVGAGI. This CDR3 has 14 amino acids. The CDR3 region is CASSYTQGPYEQYF. CDR3 bases: TGTGCCAGCAGTTACACCCAGGGACCTTACGAGCAGTACTTC.

This clonotype turned up a few times. This rearrangement joins TRBV3-1 to TRBJ2-2; perhaps TRBD1 as D (7 bases). The V end was cut by 1 base, the J end by 6 bases, with 9 bases between. The CDR3 has 14 amino acids. Looked up from germline, CDR1 is LGHDT and CDR2 is YNNKEL (reference sequence). CDR3 DNA: TGTGCCAGCAGCCAAGCAGGGGGGTCCGGGGAGCTGTTTTTT. Translating gives CASSQAGGSGELFF.

The chain links TRBV7-9 to TRBJ2-7; possible D gene TRBD1, 5 bases. Germline assignment: CDR1 SEHNR and CDR2 FQNEAQ (reference sequence). Between the trimmed V and J ends, which lost 0 bases and 3 bases, there was a span of 9 bases. CDR3 length equals 14 residues. The CDR3 DNA sequence: TGTGCCAGCAGCTTAGCGTCCAGGGTCTACGAGCAGTACTTC. Protein product: CASSLASRVYEQYF.

This clonotype has a handful of counts. The chain links TRBV15 to TRBJ2-7; TRBD2 aligns across 16 bases. Germline-derived CDR1 and CDR2 are LNHNV and YYDKDF (reference sequence). J lost 0 bases, V lost 7 bases, and 6 bases had no gene match. The CDR3 runs 17 residues. The CDR3 bases are TGTGCCACCACTTTGGGACTAGCGGGGGGGATCTCCTACGAGCAGTACTTC. Encoded protein: CATTLGLAGGISYEQYF.

In this sample, this clonotype turned up a few times. The V call is TRBV5-6, the J call TRBJ1-3; a possible D gene is TRBD1 (5 bases). This CDR3 region has 19 residues. The V gene's germline CDR1 is SGHDT and CDR2 YYEEEE. Trimming cost V 3 bases and J 0 bases, with 22 bases left between them. In nucleotides, the CDR3 is TGTGCCAGCAGCTGGACCCCCGCCGGGACCGAACCCTCTGGAAACACCATATATTTT. It translates to CASSWTPAGTEPSGNTIYF.

This clonotype was counted at least ten times. The rearrangement links TRBV18 to TRBJ1-5; perhaps TRBD1 as D (5 bases). The CDR3 has 15 amino acids. In germline, CDR1 is KGHSH, CDR2 LQKENI. Trimming cost V 4 bases and J 0 bases, with 10 bases left between them. CDR3 in amino acids: CASSRDQSSNQPQHF. The CDR3, as DNA: TGTGCCAGCTCACGGGACCAGTCTAGCAATCAGCCCCAGCATTTT.

This clonotype showed up many times. The rearrangement links TRBV20-1 to TRBJ2-3; weak D call: TRBD1 (8 bases). Trimming stripped 3 bases from V and 8 bases from J, with 15 bases between. Germline lookup yields CDR1 DFQATT and CDR2 SNEGSKA (reference sequence). This CDR3 contains 13 residues. The CDR3: CSASNNRGGTQYF. Written as DNA, the CDR3 is TGCAGTGCTAGTAACAACAGGGGGGGTACGCAGTATTTT.

The chain couples TRBV27 to TRBJ2-1, with 7 bases that match TRBD1. This CDR3 is 14 amino acids long. Germline CDR1 is MNHEY and CDR2 is SMNVEV (reference sequence). V was clipped by 4 bases and J by 5 bases; unmatched bases: 5. The CDR3 is CASSSRDSNNEQFF. CDR3 bases: TGTGCCAGCAGTTCCCGGGACAGCAACAATGAGCAGTTCTTC.

This clonotype came up many times. V gene TRBV11-2 combines with J gene TRBJ1-1, with 9 bases identical to TRBD1. J was trimmed by 5 bases and V by 6 bases; bases with no gene match: 7. CDR1 is SGHAT, CDR2 FQNNGV, per germline. This CDR3 has 14 amino acids. CDR3 sequence reads: CASSNRGPGTEAFF. The DNA for the CDR3 is TGTGCCAGCAGTAACAGGGGGCCGGGGACTGAAGCTTTCTTT.

J is TRBJ2-5 and V is TRBV7-9; tentatively, D is TRBD2 (7 bases). Trimming took off 4 bases at V and 5 bases at J, with 20 bases between the two ends. The CDR3 runs 16 residues. Germline values: CDR1 SEHNR, CDR2 FQNEAQ (reference sequence). The CDR3 coding sequence is TGTGCCAGCAGCTCCCCGACGGGGGGCGAATGGGAGACCCAGTACTTC. Amino acids: CASSSPTGGEWETQYF. The variable domain in full, completed from reference TRBV7-9 and TRBJ2-5, reads DTGVSQNPRHKITKRGQNVTFRCDPISEHNRLYWYRQTLGQGPEFLTYFQNEAQLEKSRLLSDRFSAERPKGSFSTLEIQRTEQGDSAMYLCASSSPTGGEWETQYFGPGTRLLVL.

The J gene is TRBJ1-6, the V gene TRBV12-3 or TRBV12-4, with D uncertain. The CDR3 has 15 residues. V was trimmed by 7 bases and J by 2 bases, leaving 12 bases between them. CDR3 sequence: CASTAGSAYNSPLHF. Here the CDR3 DNA reads TGTGCCAGCACCGCCGGCAGTGCCTATAATTCACCCCTCCACTTT.

The J gene is TRBJ2-1, the V gene TRBV4-1; D unclear. Germline V gene data show CDR1 as MGHRA and CDR2 as YSYEKL. The CDR3 consists of 15 residues. V lost 0 bases, J lost 11 bases, and 17 bases lay in between. CDR3 bases: TGCGCCAGCAGCCAAGACGCGCGCAGCCTGGGGAAGCAGTTCTTC. It specifies CASSQDARSLGKQFF.

This clonotype was found many times. CDR3 protein: CASGGQGWTEAFF. The CDR3 bases are TGTGCCAGCGGGGGACAGGGGTGGACTGAAGCTTTCTTT. The genes are TRBV2 and TRBJ1-1; 10 bases line up with TRBD1. Germline loops: CDR1 SNHLY, CDR2 FYNNEI. V lost 8 bases and J lost 5; bases outside the gene matches: 5. There are 13 residues in the CDR3.

This clonotype was counted only a few times. This rearrangement joins TRBV20-1 to TRBJ2-1, with 9 bases identical to TRBD1. CDR3 length: 12 residues. From germline, CDR1 is DFQATT and CDR2 SNEGSKA (reference sequence). CDR3: CSYRGPGNEQFF. The CDR3 nucleotides are TGCAGCTACAGGGGGCCCGGCAATGAGCAGTTCTTC.

This clonotype was found a few times. The rearrangement uses TRBV6-1 and TRBJ1-1, with D unresolved. The ends were cut back, 3 bases at V and 3 bases at J, with 20 bases in the middle. This CDR3 is 17 amino acids long. Germline V CDR1 and CDR2: MNHNS, SASEGT. The CDR3 DNA follows: TGTGCCAGCAGTGACGTTCTTAGTAAGTTTGGGGACACTGAAGCTTTCTTT. Protein product: CASSDVLSKFGDTEAFF.